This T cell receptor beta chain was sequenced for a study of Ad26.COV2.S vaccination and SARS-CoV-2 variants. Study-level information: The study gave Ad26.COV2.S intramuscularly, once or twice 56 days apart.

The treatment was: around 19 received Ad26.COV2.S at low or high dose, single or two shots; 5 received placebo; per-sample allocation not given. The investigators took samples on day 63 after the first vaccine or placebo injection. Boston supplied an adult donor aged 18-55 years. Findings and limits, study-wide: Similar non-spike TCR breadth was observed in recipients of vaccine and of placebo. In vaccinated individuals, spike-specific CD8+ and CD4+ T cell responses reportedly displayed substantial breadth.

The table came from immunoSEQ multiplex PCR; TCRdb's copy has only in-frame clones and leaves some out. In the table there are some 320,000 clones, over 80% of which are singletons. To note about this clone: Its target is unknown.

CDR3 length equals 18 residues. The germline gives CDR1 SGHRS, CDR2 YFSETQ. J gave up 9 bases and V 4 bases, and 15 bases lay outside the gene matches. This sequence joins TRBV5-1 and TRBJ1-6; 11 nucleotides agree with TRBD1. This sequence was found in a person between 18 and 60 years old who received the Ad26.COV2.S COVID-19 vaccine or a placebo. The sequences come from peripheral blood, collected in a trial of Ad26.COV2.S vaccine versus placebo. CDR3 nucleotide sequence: TGCGCCAGCAGCATAGGGACAGGGGGAGACTCCGAACGTTCACCCCTCCACTTT. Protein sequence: CASSIGTGGDSERSPLHF. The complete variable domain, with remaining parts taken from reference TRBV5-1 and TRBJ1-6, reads KAGVTQTPRYLIKTRGQQVTLSCSPISGHRSVSWYQQTPGQGLQFLFEYFSETQRNKGNFPGRFSGRQFSNSRSEMNVSTLELGDSALYLCASSIGTGGDSERSPLHFGNGTRLTVT.